This is a list of T cell receptor beta chains from one sample in a study of Ad26.COV2.S vaccination and SARS-CoV-2 variants. TCRdb's table, derived via immunoSEQ multiplex PCR, lists solely in-frame clones and lacks some. The table lists a few hundred thousand clones, 83% of them singletons. The sequences come from peripheral blood, collected in a trial of Ad26.COV2.S vaccine versus placebo. These TCRs come from a person between 18 and 65 years old who received the Ad26.COV2.S COVID-19 vaccine or a placebo. Each CDR3 is given with its conserved first and last residue. Each record gives: D gene, clone size, J gene, V gene, CDR3 DNA, CDR3 protein. The D gene is left open where the match is weak. The size of a clone is reported for some rows only, either as once, few or many, or as a class for expanded clones.

d_call: .
clone_size: .
j_call: TRBJ1-2
v_call: TRBV5-1
cdr3_nt: TGCGCCAGCAGCTTGCAACCGAACTATGGCTACACCTTC
cdr3_aa: CASSLQPNYGYTF

d_call: TRBD1
clone_size: .
j_call: TRBJ1-2
v_call: TRBV5-6
cdr3_nt: TGTGCCAGCAGCTTGGGATGGGACAGGGTCAACTATGGCTACACCTTC
cdr3_aa: CASSLGWDRVNYGYTF

d_call: .
clone_size: .
j_call: TRBJ2-1
v_call: TRBV13
cdr3_nt: TGTGCCAGCAGCCCCCCGGGGCTCAAAAACAATGAGCAGTTCTTC
cdr3_aa: CASSPPGLKNNEQFF

d_call: .
clone_size: .
j_call: TRBJ2-2
v_call: TRBV9
cdr3_nt: TGTGCCAGCAGCGTACGGGTTGGGTATTATGACACCGGGGAGCTGTTTTTT
cdr3_aa: CASSVRVGYYDTGELFF

d_call: TRBD1
clone_size: once
j_call: TRBJ2-6
v_call: TRBV19
cdr3_nt: TGTGCCAGTAGGGCCGGGACAGTGGATTCTGGGGCCAACGTCCTGACTTTC
cdr3_aa: CASRAGTVDSGANVLTF

d_call: TRBD2
clone_size: .
j_call: TRBJ2-2
v_call: TRBV2
cdr3_nt: TGTGCCAGCAGGAGGGGGCTAGCGGGGTACACCGGGGAGCTGTTTTTT
cdr3_aa: CASRRGLAGYTGELFF

d_call: .
clone_size: .
j_call: TRBJ2-1
v_call: TRBV7-6
cdr3_nt: TGTGCCAGCAGCTTAGCAATGTGGGAGGGGGTATACTACAATGAGCAGTTCTTC
cdr3_aa: CASSLAMWEGVYYNEQFF

d_call: TRBD1
clone_size: .
j_call: TRBJ1-2
v_call: TRBV30
cdr3_nt: TGTGCCTGGGGGGACAGGGTCGATGGCTACACCTTC
cdr3_aa: CAWGDRVDGYTF

d_call: .
clone_size: .
j_call: TRBJ1-1
v_call: TRBV7-3
cdr3_nt: TGTGCCAGCAGCCCCGTAGAGGGCAGGAACACTGAAGCTTTCTTT
cdr3_aa: CASSPVEGRNTEAFF

d_call: .
clone_size: .
j_call: TRBJ1-1
v_call: TRBV19
cdr3_nt: TGTGCCAGTAGTATGAGGGGGAAAGGGACCCTTACTTACACTGAAGCTTTCTTT
cdr3_aa: CASSMRGKGTLTYTEAFF

d_call: .
clone_size: .
j_call: TRBJ1-2
v_call: TRBV3-1/TRBV3-2
cdr3_nt: TGTGCCAGCAGCCTCTTAGTGGCGGATGGCTACACCTTC
cdr3_aa: CASSLLVADGYTF

d_call: TRBD2
clone_size: .
j_call: TRBJ2-1
v_call: TRBV27
cdr3_nt: TGTGCCAGCCGCTCCCAACTAGCGGGAGCACTTGGCGAGCAGTTCTTC
cdr3_aa: CASRSQLAGALGEQFF

d_call: TRBD1
clone_size: once
j_call: TRBJ1-1
v_call: TRBV4-3
cdr3_nt: TGCGCCAGCAGCCTATTCTTGGGACAGGGGGCAGGTGAAGCTTTCTTT
cdr3_aa: CASSLFLGQGAGEAFF

d_call: .
clone_size: .
j_call: TRBJ2-3
v_call: TRBV30
cdr3_nt: TGTGCCTGGACTAAGGTCCCGGGACGGGAGTATTTT
cdr3_aa: CAWTKVPGREYF

d_call: TRBD1
clone_size: .
j_call: TRBJ2-1
v_call: TRBV19
cdr3_nt: TGTGCCAGTAGTATCTTAACAGGGGGTACCAATGAGCAGTTCTTC
cdr3_aa: CASSILTGGTNEQFF

d_call: TRBD1
clone_size: .
j_call: TRBJ2-1
v_call: TRBV5-1
cdr3_nt: TGCGCCAGCAGGCCCACAGGGGGAAGGTACAATGAGCAGTTCTTC
cdr3_aa: CASRPTGGRYNEQFF

d_call: TRBD1
clone_size: .
j_call: TRBJ1-3
v_call: TRBV7-9
cdr3_nt: TGTGCCAGCACCGGGACCCGCGTCCGGGACAGGGTTTTCTCTGGAAACACCATATATTTT
cdr3_aa: CASTGTRVRDRVFSGNTIYF

d_call: .
clone_size: .
j_call: TRBJ2-1
v_call: TRBV30
cdr3_nt: TGTGCCTGGAGTGTACTGGTGGAGTCTGAGCAGTTCTTC
cdr3_aa: CAWSVLVESEQFF

d_call: .
clone_size: .
j_call: TRBJ2-3
v_call: TRBV2
cdr3_nt: TGTGCCAGCAGTGATCCGGGGGAGGGCACAGATACGCAGTATTTT
cdr3_aa: CASSDPGEGTDTQYF

d_call: TRBD1
clone_size: few
j_call: TRBJ1-5
v_call: TRBV19
cdr3_nt: TGTGCCAGTAACGGACAGGGTATCAATCAGCCCCAGCATTTT
cdr3_aa: CASNGQGINQPQHF

d_call: .
clone_size: .
j_call: TRBJ1-5
v_call: TRBV18
cdr3_nt: TGTGCCAGCTCACCTTCCCGGGCCGGCAATCAGCCCCAGCATTTT
cdr3_aa: CASSPSRAGNQPQHF

d_call: .
clone_size: few
j_call: TRBJ1-1
v_call: TRBV30
cdr3_nt: TGTGCCTGGAGTAGGGGATACACTGAAGCTTTCTTT
cdr3_aa: CAWSRGYTEAFF

d_call: .
clone_size: .
j_call: TRBJ1-5
v_call: TRBV30
cdr3_nt: TGTGCCTGGAGTAACAACCTCGTCGGGAGGCCCCAGCATTTT
cdr3_aa: CAWSNNLVGRPQHF

d_call: TRBD2
clone_size: .
j_call: TRBJ2-7
v_call: TRBV18
cdr3_nt: TGTGCCAGCTCACCACAAGGGAGGGACGGGGCCTACGAGCAGTACTTC
cdr3_aa: CASSPQGRDGAYEQYF

d_call: TRBD1
clone_size: .
j_call: TRBJ1-1
v_call: TRBV7-9
cdr3_nt: TGTGCCAGCAGCTTATTACAGGGGGCGAGTACTGAAGCTTTCTTT
cdr3_aa: CASSLLQGASTEAFF